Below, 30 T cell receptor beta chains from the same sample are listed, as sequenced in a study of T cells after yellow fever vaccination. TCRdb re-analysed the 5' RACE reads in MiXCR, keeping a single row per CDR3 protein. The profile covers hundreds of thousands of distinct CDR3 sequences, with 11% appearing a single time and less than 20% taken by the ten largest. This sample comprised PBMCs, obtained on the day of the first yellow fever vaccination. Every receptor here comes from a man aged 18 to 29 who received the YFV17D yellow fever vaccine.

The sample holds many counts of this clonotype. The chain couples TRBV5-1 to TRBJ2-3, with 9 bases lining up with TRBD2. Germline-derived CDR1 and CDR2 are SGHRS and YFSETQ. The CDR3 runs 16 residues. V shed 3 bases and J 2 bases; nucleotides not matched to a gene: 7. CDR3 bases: TGCGCCAGCAGCTCGCTTAGCGGGGGCCTCACAGATACGCAGTATTTT. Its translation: CASSSLSGGLTDTQYF.

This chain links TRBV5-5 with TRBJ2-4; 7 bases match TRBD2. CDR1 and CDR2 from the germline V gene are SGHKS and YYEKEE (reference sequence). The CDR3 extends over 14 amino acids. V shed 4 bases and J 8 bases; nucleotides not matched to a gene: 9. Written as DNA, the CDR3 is TGTGCCAGCAGCCCACGTCAGGGAGGGGACATTCAGTACTTC. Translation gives CASSPRQGGDIQYF. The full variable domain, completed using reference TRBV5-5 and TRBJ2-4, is DAGVTQSPTHLIKTRGQQVTLRCSPISGHKSVSWYQQVLGQGPQFIFQYYEKEERGRGNFPDRFSARQFPNYSSELNVNALLLGDSALYLCASSPRQGGDIQYFGAGTRLSVL.

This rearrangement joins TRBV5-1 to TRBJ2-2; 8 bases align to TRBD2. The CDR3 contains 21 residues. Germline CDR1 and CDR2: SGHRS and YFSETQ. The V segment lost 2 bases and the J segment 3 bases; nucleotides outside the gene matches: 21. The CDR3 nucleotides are TGCGCCAGCAGCTTAAGACTCATAACAGCTCGGCGGGGGGTTTACACCGGGGAGCTGTTTTTT. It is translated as CASSLRLITARRGVYTGELFF.

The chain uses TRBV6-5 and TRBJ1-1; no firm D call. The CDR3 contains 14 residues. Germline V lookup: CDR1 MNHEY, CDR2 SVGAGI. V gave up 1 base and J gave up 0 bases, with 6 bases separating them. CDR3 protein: CASSYLGLNTEAFF. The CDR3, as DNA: TGTGCCAGCAGTTACTTAGGTTTGAACACTGAAGCTTTCTTT.

CDR3 nucleotide sequence: TGTGCCAGCAGTTTAGAACCCACAGGGGGTTTGGTCGAGCAGTACTTC. This codes for CASSLEPTGGLVEQYF. This chain links TRBV27 with TRBJ2-7; TRBD1 matches at 8 bases. The J segment lost 6 bases and the V segment lost 2 bases, leaving 12 bases of the junction unmatched. This CDR3 is built from 16 residues. The V gene's germline CDR1 is MNHEY and CDR2 SMNVEV (reference sequence).

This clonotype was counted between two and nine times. The CDR3 loop reads CSAKEVNTDTQYF. CDR3 DNA: TGCAGTGCTAAAGAGGTGAACACAGATACGCAGTATTTT. V and J are TRBV20-1 and TRBJ2-3, with D unclear. Trimming took off 4 bases at V and 2 bases at J, with 10 bases between the two ends. Germline V lookup: CDR1 DFQATT, CDR2 SNEGSKA (reference sequence). CDR3 length equals 13 residues.

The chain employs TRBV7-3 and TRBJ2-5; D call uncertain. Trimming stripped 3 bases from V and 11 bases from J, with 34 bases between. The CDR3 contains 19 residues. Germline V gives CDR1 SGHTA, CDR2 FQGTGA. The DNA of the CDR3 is TGTGCCAGCAGCTTGCTCCCCCCGCGGCAGCCTTCATCCTACAATGAGCAGTACTTC. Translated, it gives CASSLLPPRQPSSYNEQYF.

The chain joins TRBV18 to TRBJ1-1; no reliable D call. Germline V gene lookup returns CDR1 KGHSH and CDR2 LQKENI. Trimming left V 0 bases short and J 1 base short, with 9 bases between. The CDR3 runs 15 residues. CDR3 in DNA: TGTGCCAGCTCACCACCGTATAGCCGGAACACTGAAGCTTTCTTT. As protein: CASSPPYSRNTEAFF.

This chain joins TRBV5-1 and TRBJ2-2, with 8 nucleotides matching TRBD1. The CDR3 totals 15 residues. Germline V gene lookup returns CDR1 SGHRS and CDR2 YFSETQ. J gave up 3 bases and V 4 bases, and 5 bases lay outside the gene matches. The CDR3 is CASSPGGWDTGELFF. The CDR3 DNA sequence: TGCGCCAGCAGCCCAGGGGGCTGGGACACCGGGGAGCTGTTTTTT.

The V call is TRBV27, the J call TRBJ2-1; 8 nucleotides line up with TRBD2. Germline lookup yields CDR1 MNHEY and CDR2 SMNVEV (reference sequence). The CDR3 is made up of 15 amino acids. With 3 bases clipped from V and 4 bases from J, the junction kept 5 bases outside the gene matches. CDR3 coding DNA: TGTGCCAGCAGTTTTCTGCGGGGGGTTTACAATGAGCAGTTCTTC. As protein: CASSFLRGVYNEQFF.

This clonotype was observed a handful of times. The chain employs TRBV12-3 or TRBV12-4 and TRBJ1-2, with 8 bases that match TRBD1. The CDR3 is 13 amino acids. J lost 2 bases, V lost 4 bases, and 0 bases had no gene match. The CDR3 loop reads CASSYRGNYGYTF. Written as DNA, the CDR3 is TGTGCCAGCAGTTACAGGGGGAACTATGGCTACACCTTC.

CDR3 amino acids: CASSWTFSGNTIYF. The DNA for the CDR3 is TGTGCCAGCAGCTGGACTTTCTCTGGAAACACCATATATTTT. The J gene is TRBJ1-3, the V gene TRBV6-2 or TRBV6-3; D is uncertain. This CDR3 contains 14 residues. Trimming left V 6 bases short and J 0 bases short, with 9 bases between. Germline assignment: CDR1 MNHEY and CDR2 SVGEGT.

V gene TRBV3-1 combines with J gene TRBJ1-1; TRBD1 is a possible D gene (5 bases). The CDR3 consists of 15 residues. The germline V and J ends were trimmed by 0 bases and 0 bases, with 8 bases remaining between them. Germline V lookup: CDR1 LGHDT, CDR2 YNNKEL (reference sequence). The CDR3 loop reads CASSQEAGMNTEAFF. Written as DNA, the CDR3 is TGTGCCAGCAGCCAAGAGGCAGGGATGAACACTGAAGCTTTCTTT.

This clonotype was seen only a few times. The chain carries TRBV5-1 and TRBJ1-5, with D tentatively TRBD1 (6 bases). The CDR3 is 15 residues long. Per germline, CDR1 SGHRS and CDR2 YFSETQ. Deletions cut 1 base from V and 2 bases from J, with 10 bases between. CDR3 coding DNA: TGCGCCAGCAGCTTGTCGGGACACGGCAATCAGCCCCAGCATTTT. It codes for CASSLSGHGNQPQHF.

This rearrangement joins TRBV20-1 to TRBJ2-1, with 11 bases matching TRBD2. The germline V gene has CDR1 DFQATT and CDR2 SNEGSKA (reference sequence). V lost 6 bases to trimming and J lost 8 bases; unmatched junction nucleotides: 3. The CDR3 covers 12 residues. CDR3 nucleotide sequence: TGCAGTGCCCCGACTAGCGGGGATGAGCAGTTCTTC. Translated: CSAPTSGDEQFF.

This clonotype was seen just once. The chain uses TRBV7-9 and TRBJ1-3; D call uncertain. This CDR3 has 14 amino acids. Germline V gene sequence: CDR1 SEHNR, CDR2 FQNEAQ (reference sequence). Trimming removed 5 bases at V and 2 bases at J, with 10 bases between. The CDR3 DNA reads TGTGCCAGCAGCAAACCCCCTACTGGAAACACCATATATTTT. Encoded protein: CASSKPPTGNTIYF.

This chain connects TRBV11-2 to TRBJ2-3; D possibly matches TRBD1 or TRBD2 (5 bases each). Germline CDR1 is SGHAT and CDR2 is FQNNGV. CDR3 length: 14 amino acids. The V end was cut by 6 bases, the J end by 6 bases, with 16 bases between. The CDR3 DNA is TGTGCCAGCAGTGCTAAGAGGGGTTTGGATACGCAGTATTTT. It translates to CASSAKRGLDTQYF.

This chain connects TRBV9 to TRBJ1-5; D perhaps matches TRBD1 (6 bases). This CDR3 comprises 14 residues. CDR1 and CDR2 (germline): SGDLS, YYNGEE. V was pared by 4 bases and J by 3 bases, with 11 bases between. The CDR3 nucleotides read TGTGCCAGCAGCCCAGGGGCCAACAATCAGCCCCAGCATTTT. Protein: CASSPGANNQPQHF.

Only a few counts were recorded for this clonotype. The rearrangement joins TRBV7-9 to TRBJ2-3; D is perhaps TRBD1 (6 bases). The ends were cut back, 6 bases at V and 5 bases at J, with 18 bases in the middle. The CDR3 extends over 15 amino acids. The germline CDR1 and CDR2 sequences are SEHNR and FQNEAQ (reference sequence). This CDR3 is CASRETGFSLDTQYF. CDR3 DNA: TGTGCCAGCAGGGAAACAGGGTTCTCCTTAGATACGCAGTATTTT. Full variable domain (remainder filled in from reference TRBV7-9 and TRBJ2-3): DTGVSQNPRHKITKRGQNVTFRCDPISEHNRLYWYRQTLGQGPEFLTYFQNEAQLEKSRLLSDRFSAERPKGSFSTLEIQRTEQGDSAMYLCASRETGFSLDTQYFGPGTRLTVL.

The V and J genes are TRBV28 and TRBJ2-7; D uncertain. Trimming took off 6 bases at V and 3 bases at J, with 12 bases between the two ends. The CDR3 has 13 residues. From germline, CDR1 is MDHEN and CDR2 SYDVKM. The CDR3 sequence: CASSRVGFYEQYV. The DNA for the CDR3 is TGTGCCAGCAGCCGCGTAGGTTTCTACGAGCAGTACGTC.

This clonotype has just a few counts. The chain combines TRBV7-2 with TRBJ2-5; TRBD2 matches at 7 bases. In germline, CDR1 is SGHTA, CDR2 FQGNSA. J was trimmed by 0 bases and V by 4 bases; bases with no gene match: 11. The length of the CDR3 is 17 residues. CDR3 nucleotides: TGTGCCAGCAGCTACTACCTAGAAGCGGGGTACCAAGAGACCCAGTACTTC. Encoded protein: CASSYYLEAGYQETQYF.

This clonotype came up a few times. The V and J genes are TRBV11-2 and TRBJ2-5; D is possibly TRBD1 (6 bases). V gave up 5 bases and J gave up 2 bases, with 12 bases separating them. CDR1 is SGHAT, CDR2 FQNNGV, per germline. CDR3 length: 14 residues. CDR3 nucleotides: TGTGCCAGCAGCGGGGTGGGACAACAAGAGACCCAGTACTTC. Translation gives CASSGVGQQETQYF.

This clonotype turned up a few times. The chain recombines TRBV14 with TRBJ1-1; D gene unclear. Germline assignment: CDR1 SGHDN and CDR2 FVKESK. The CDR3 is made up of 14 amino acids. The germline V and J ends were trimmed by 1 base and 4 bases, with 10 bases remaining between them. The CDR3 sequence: CASSQGALGTEAFF. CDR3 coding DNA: TGTGCCAGCAGCCAAGGGGCGTTGGGCACTGAAGCTTTCTTT.

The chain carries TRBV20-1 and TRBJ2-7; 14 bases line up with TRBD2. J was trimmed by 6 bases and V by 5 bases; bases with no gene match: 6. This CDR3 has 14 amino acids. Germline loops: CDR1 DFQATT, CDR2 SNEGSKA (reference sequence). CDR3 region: CSAPLGTSGSEQYF. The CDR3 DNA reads TGCAGTGCTCCCCTTGGGACTAGCGGGAGCGAGCAGTACTTC.

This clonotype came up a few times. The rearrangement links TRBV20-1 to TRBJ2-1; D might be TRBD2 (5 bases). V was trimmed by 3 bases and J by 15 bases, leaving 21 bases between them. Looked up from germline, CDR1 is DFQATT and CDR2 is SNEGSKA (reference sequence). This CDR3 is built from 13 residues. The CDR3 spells CSARETGIRKRFF. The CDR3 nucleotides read TGCAGTGCTAGGGAAACCGGGATTAGAAAACGGTTCTTC.

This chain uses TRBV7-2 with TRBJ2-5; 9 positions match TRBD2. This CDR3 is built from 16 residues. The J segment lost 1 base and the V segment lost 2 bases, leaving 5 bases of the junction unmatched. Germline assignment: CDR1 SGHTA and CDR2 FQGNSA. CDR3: CASSLLARGGQETQYF. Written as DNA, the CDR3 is TGTGCCAGCAGCTTACTCGCGCGGGGGGGCCAAGAGACCCAGTACTTC. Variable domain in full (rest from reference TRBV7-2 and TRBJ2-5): GAGVSQSPSNKVTEKGKDVELRCDPISGHTALYWYRQSLGQGLEFLIYFQGNSAPDKSGLPSDRFSAERTGGSVSTLTIQRTQQEDSAVYLCASSLLARGGQETQYFGPGTRLLVL.

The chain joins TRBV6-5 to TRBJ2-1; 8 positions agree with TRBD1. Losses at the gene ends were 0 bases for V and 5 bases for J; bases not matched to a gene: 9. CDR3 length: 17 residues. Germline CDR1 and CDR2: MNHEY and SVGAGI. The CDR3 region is CASSYSRGGRGHNEQFF. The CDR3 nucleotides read TGTGCCAGCAGTTACTCGAGAGGGGGCAGGGGGCACAATGAGCAGTTCTTC.

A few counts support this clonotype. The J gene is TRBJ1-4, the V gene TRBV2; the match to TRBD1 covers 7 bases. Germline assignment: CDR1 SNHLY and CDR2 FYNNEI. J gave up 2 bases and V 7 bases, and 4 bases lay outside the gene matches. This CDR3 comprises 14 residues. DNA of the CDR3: TGTGCCAGCAAACCGGGACAGACTAATGAAAAACTGTTTTTT. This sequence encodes CASKPGQTNEKLFF.

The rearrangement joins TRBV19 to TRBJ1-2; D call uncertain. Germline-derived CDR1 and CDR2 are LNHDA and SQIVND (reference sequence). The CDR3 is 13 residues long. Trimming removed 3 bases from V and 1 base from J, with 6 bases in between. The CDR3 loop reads CASSMKFNYGYTF. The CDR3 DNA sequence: TGTGCCAGTAGTATGAAGTTTAACTATGGCTACACCTTC.

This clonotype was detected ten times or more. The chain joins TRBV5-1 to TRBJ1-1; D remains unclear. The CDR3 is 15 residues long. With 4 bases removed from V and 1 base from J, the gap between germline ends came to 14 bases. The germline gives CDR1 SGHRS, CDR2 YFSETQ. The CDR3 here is CASSPREGGNTEAFF. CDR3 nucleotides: TGCGCCAGCAGCCCCCGGGAAGGCGGGAACACTGAAGCTTTCTTT.